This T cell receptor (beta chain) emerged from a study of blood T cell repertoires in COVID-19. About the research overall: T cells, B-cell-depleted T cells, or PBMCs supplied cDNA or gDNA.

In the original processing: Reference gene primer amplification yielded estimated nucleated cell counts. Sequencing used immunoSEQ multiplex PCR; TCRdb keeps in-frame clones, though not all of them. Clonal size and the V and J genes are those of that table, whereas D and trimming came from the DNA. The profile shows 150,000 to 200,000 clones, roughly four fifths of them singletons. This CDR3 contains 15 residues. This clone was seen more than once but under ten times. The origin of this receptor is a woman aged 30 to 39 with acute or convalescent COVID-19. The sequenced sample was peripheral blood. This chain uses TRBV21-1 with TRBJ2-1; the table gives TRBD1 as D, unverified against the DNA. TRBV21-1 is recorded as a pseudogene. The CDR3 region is CASCKQGPSYNEQFF. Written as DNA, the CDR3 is TGTGCCAGCTGTAAACAGGGACCTTCCTACAATGAGCAGTTCTTC.